This T cell receptor beta chain was recorded in a study of CD8+ T cells in alopecia areata. Sequencing used cDNA as its template, made by extracting RNA and reverse transcribing it. Repertoires were generated with immunoSEQ multiplex PCR, while TCRdb's copy carries only in-frame clones and drops some. This table holds over 150,000 clones, about 55% found once. Regarding this clone: Its antigen is not identified.

Study findings and constraints: Many of the expanded lesional clones endured in scalp and blood while on tofacitinib. As there was one nonresponder, how baseline CD8+ expansion relates to response remains uncertain.

Sample treatment: oral pan-JAK inhibitor, 5-10 mg twice daily. The V gene's germline CDR1 is SGHRS and CDR2 YFSETQ. Trimming took 0 bases from V and 4 from J, leaving 7 bases between them. This CDR3 has 13 residues. The sample was CD8+ T cells sorted from blood, taken at week 24, from a patient treated with tofacitinib. This chain joins TRBV5-1 and TRBJ1-2; D remains unclear. This clonotype was sampled from a human donor with alopecia areata. The CDR3 sequence is CASSLAVGYGYTF. As DNA, the CDR3 is TGCGCCAGCAGCTTGGCTGTGGGCTATGGCTACACCTTC.